The clone carrying this TCR beta chain has a handful of counts. This sample is part of a study of blood T cell repertoires in COVID-19. Study information: Donors in the United States, Italy and Spain gave samples during acute or convalescent COVID-19. The cDNA or gDNA used as material had been derived from T cells, B-cell-depleted T cells, or PBMCs.

Germline V gene sequence: CDR1 SGHVS, CDR2 FNYEAQ. The V gene end was trimmed by 1 base and the J gene end by 13 bases; junction bases not matched to a gene: 7. CDR3 length equals 13 residues. In the original processing: Amplification from reference gene primers served as the basis for estimated nucleated cell counts. Only in-frame clones appear in the TCRdb table, and some are missing; sequencing was by immunoSEQ multiplex PCR. Clone size and V and J calls were adopted from that table, with D and trimming inferred from the DNA. The sample holds approximately 150,000 clones; around 90% are singletons and the top ten take 0.75% to 0.95%.

The chain employs TRBV7-6 and TRBJ2-1; 7 nucleotides line up with TRBD1. Sequenced sample: peripheral blood. The receptor was derived from a woman between 45 and 65 years old with acute or convalescent COVID-19. CDR3 nucleotides: TGTGCCAGCAGCTTAGGGACAGGCCGTCGTCAGTTCTTC. Amino acid sequence: CASSLGTGRRQFF.